Below, 9 T cell receptor beta chains from the same sample are listed, as sequenced in a study of T cells in localized non-small cell lung cancer. Sequencing used immunoSEQ multiplex PCR; TCRdb keeps in-frame clones, though not all of them. The top ten hold roughly 30% of the sample, which has 10,000 to 13,000 clones, around 79% seen once. The starting material was peripheral blood, obtained before any cancer treatment. Source of these receptors: a male donor aged 60 or older with stage I lung adenocarcinoma.

This clone came up a few times. The J gene is TRBJ1-2, the V gene TRBV4-2; maybe TRBD1 (5 bases). The V and J ends lost 1 base and 5 bases respectively, with 14 bases between them. Germline CDR1 reads LGHNA; CDR2 reads YNFKEQ. CDR3 size: 15 residues. The CDR3 region has the DNA TGTGCCAGCAGCCAAGGAGACAGTCTGCTTTATGGCTACACCTTC. Encoded protein: CASSQGDSLLYGYTF.

This rearrangement joins TRBV4-1 to TRBJ2-3; 11 positions match TRBD2. The ends lost 4 bases at V and 5 bases at J; junction bases unmatched: 8. In germline, CDR1 is MGHRA, CDR2 YSYEKL. The CDR3 has 16 residues. The CDR3 coding sequence is TGCGCCAGCAGCCTACTAGCGGGGGCGGTAGAAGATACGCAGTATTTT. Translation gives CASSLLAGAVEDTQYF.

J is TRBJ2-7 and V is TRBV6-1; 7 bases are shared with TRBD1. CDR1 and CDR2 (germline): MNHNS, SASEGT. V trimming: 7 bases; J trimming: 7 bases; junction bases outside the gene matches: 13. The CDR3 sequence is 14 residues long. The CDR3 bases are TGTGCCAGCAATAGACAGGGATCGGTCGAGGAGCAGTACTTC. It codes for CASNRQGSVEEQYF.

This clone appeared once. V usage is TRBV2 and J usage is TRBJ2-3; D not certain. Germline CDR1 reads SNHLY; CDR2 reads FYNNEI. V shed 7 bases and J shed 7 bases, with 9 bases lying between them. The CDR3 runs 11 residues. The CDR3: CASIAEYTQYF. CDR3 bases: TGTGCCAGCATCGCAGAATATACGCAGTATTTT.

The chain employs TRBV9 and TRBJ1-5, with D possibly matching TRBD1 (6 bases). The CDR3 loop spans 14 amino acids. Per germline, CDR1 SGDLS and CDR2 YYNGEE. The ends were cut back, 3 bases at V and 6 bases at J, with 13 bases in the middle. Here the CDR3 reads CASSGGQGSQPQHF. The CDR3 DNA sequence: TGTGCCAGCAGCGGGGGGCAGGGAAGTCAGCCCCAGCATTTT.

The chain has TRBV5-1 and TRBJ2-5, with 11 bases that match TRBD2. The CDR3 is made up of 15 amino acids. Germline CDR1 SGHRS, CDR2 YFSETQ. V dropped 4 bases and J dropped 4; count of bases not matched to a gene: 6. CDR3 nucleotide sequence: TGCGCCAGCAGCGTTAGCGGGGGGGCCGGAGAGACCCAGTACTTC. Its translation: CASSVSGGAGETQYF.

The genes are TRBV25-1 and TRBJ2-5; 8 nucleotides match TRBD2. The V and J ends lost 7 bases and 5 bases, in that order; junction bases with no gene match: 15. CDR3 length equals 16 residues. The germline gives CDR1 MGHDK, CDR2 SYGVNS. The CDR3 DNA follows: TGTGCCAGCAACAATGAGCAGCACGGGGGGGGTGAGACCCAGTACTTC. Its translation: CASNNEQHGGGETQYF.

This sequence joins TRBV19 and TRBJ1-2; TRBD1 matches at 8 bases. Germline-derived CDR1 and CDR2 are LNHDA and SQIVND (reference sequence). V shed 2 bases and J 4 bases; nucleotides not matched to a gene: 12. The CDR3 extends over 17 amino acids. The CDR3 reads CASSILSGTGGLYGYTF. The CDR3 DNA follows: TGTGCCAGTAGTATACTCTCAGGAACAGGGGGTCTCTATGGCTACACCTTC.

J is TRBJ1-6 and V is TRBV5-4; D remains unclear. This CDR3 is 14 amino acids long. Trimming cost V 3 bases and J 7 bases, with 11 bases left between them. Looked up from germline, CDR1 is SGHNT and CDR2 is YYREEE (reference sequence). This chain's CDR3 is CASSSYGGNSPLHF. CDR3 DNA sequence: TGTGCCAGCAGCTCGTATGGCGGGAATTCACCCCTCCACTTT.